These 25 T cell receptor beta chains originate from one sample sequenced in a study of cytomegalovirus exposure and HLA in healthy donors. PCR was performed using 60 Vbeta and 13 Jbeta primers. Measured with immunoSEQ multiplex PCR; TCRdb has only the in-frame clones, and not every one. The sample contains about 120,000 clones, roughly 80% of which appear only once. The sequenced material came from PBMCs. Receptors originate from a man between 25 and 39 years old in good health and CMV-seropositive.

This clone has only a few counts. The V call is TRBV6-6, the J call TRBJ1-5; TRBD1 agrees at 7 bases. The CDR3 runs to 14 residues. Losses at the gene ends were 8 bases for V and 4 bases for J; bases not matched to a gene: 8. Germline-derived CDR1 and CDR2 are MNHNY and SVGAGI (reference sequence). CDR3 amino acids: CASFTGVLNQPQHF. The CDR3 coding sequence is TGTGCCAGCTTTACAGGGGTTCTTAATCAGCCCCAGCATTTT.

V usage is TRBV28 and J usage is TRBJ2-7; D perhaps matches TRBD1 (6 bases). The CDR3 has 15 amino acids. Trimming removed 8 bases at V and 3 bases at J, with 20 bases between. Per the germline V gene, CDR1 is MDHEN and CDR2 is SYDVKM. Here the CDR3 DNA reads TGTGCCAGCGTGAATGACTTACAGGGTAACTACGAGCAGTACTTC. As protein: CASVNDLQGNYEQYF.

V gene TRBV6-5 combines with J gene TRBJ1-2, with D possibly matching TRBD1 (5 bases). V gave up 2 bases and J gave up 6 bases, with 19 bases separating them. Germline lookup yields CDR1 MNHEY and CDR2 SVGAGI. CDR3 length: 16 amino acids. CDR3 in DNA: TGTGCCAGCAGTTACCAGGGCGGGGGGAAGAGGGATGGCTACACCTTC. Protein sequence: CASSYQGGGKRDGYTF.

This chain joins TRBV5-8 and TRBJ1-2, with a possible D match to TRBD1 (6 bases). Germline loops: CDR1 SGHTS, CDR2 YDEGEE. This CDR3 contains 13 residues. V lost 2 bases, J lost 6 bases, and 11 bases lay in between. CDR3: CASSFRGADGYTF. CDR3 sequence (DNA): TGTGCCAGCAGCTTCCGGGGGGCTGATGGCTACACCTTC.

V usage is TRBV28 and J usage is TRBJ2-1; TRBD2 matches at 14 bases. This CDR3 is 14 amino acids long. V was clipped by 6 bases and J by 7 bases; unmatched bases: 2. Germline V gene data show CDR1 as MDHEN and CDR2 as SYDVKM. CDR3 sequence (DNA): TGTGCCAGCAGAAGGACTAGCGGGGGGAATGAGCAGTTCTTC. Translated: CASRRTSGGNEQFF.

V and J are TRBV28 and TRBJ1-1; 7 bases align to TRBD1. V shed 5 bases and J 3 bases; nucleotides not matched to a gene: 6. CDR1 and CDR2 (germline): MDHEN, SYDVKM. The CDR3 covers 14 residues. CDR3 nucleotides: TGTGCCAGCAGTCCCGGGACAGTTTACACTGAAGCTTTCTTT. Translated, it gives CASSPGTVYTEAFF.

This clone was recorded once. This chain joins TRBV7-2 and TRBJ2-3; 12 bases fit TRBD2. The CDR3 has 18 amino acids. Germline values: CDR1 SGHTA, CDR2 FQGNSA. Trimming cost V 4 bases and J 2 bases; bases outside gene matches: 10. CDR3 in amino acids: CASSSGLAGGPDTDTQYF. The CDR3 DNA sequence: TGTGCCAGCAGCTCCGGGCTAGCGGGAGGGCCCGACACAGATACGCAGTATTTT.

The J gene is TRBJ2-6, the V gene TRBV9, with D perhaps matching TRBD2 (5 bases). Trimming removed 2 bases from V and 0 bases from J, with 24 bases in between. The CDR3 consists of 21 residues. CDR1 and CDR2 from the germline V gene are SGDLS and YYNGEE. Here the CDR3 DNA reads TGTGCCAGCAGCGTCAGTGGGAGTTCCCTCAGTCGTTCCTCTGGGGCCAACGTCCTGACTTTC. It translates to CASSVSGSSLSRSSGANVLTF.

V and J are TRBV25-1 and TRBJ2-3; TRBD1 agrees at 8 bases. This CDR3 contains 14 residues. J lost 1 base, V lost 10 bases, and 7 bases had no gene match. Germline values: CDR1 MGHDK, CDR2 SYGVNS. Here the CDR3 DNA reads TGTGCCACCAACACAGGGGGTGGCACAGATACGCAGTATTTT. Residues: CATNTGGGTDTQYF.

The CDR3: CAISESGQGVREQYF. The CDR3 nucleotides are TGTGCCATCAGTGAGTCGGGACAGGGGGTACGAGAGCAGTACTTC. The chain is built from TRBV10-3 and TRBJ2-7, with 11 bases lining up with TRBD1. V was clipped by 0 bases and J by 7 bases; unmatched bases: 5. Looked up from germline, CDR1 is ENHRY and CDR2 is SYGVKD. This CDR3 has 15 residues.

In this sample, this clone turned up once. J is TRBJ2-5 and V is TRBV11-3; 8 nucleotides line up with TRBD2. Germline assignment: CDR1 SGHNT and CDR2 YENEEA. Trimming removed 3 bases from V and 0 bases from J; junction bases left unmatched: 9. The CDR3 has 17 amino acids. The CDR3 sequence is CASSLGAGGTYQETQYF. CDR3 in DNA: TGTGCCAGCAGCTTGGGGGCGGGGGGAACGTACCAAGAGACCCAGTACTTC.

The chain has TRBV7-9 and TRBJ2-3; TRBD1 aligns across 8 bases. The CDR3 sequence is 16 residues long. After removal of 2 bases from V and 1 base from J, the junction contained 5 bases not matched to a gene. The V gene's germline CDR1 is SEHNR and CDR2 FQNEAQ (reference sequence). CDR3 residues: CASSLISGQGTDTQYF. The CDR3 DNA is TGTGCCAGCAGCTTAATATCGGGACAGGGCACAGATACGCAGTATTTT. The entire variable domain, with the rest obtained from reference TRBV7-9 and TRBJ2-3, is as follows: DTGVSQNPRHKITKRGQNVTFRCDPISEHNRLYWYRQTLGQGPEFLTYFQNEAQLEKSRLLSDRFSAERPKGSFSTLEIQRTEQGDSAMYLCASSLISGQGTDTQYFGPGTRLTVL.

The rearrangement links TRBV9 to TRBJ2-1, with 7 bases aligning to TRBD1. Germline V lookup: CDR1 SGDLS, CDR2 YYNGEE. The ends lost 3 bases at V and 4 bases at J; junction bases unmatched: 7. The CDR3 sequence is 15 residues long. CDR3 region: CASSGRDRTYNEQFF. The DNA of the CDR3 is TGTGCCAGCAGCGGCCGGGACAGAACTTACAATGAGCAGTTCTTC.

V gene TRBV7-9 combines with J gene TRBJ2-7, with 9 nucleotides matching TRBD1. The CDR3 sequence is 15 residues long. The junction had 8 bases not matched to a gene; V was cut back by 4 bases and J by 4 bases. Germline values: CDR1 SEHNR, CDR2 FQNEAQ (reference sequence). CDR3 amino acids: CASSSGTGRIYEQYF. The DNA for the CDR3 is TGTGCCAGCAGCTCCGGGACAGGGAGGATTTACGAGCAGTACTTC.

The chain is built from TRBV4-1 and TRBJ2-7; TRBD2 is a possible D gene (5 bases). Looked up from germline, CDR1 is MGHRA and CDR2 is YSYEKL. V shed 1 base and J shed 3 bases, with 10 bases lying between them. CDR3 length equals 14 residues. The CDR3, as DNA: TGCGCCAGCAGCCAAGGGCAGCGGTACTACGAGCAGTACTTC. This sequence encodes CASSQGQRYYEQYF.

The chain is built from TRBV5-1 and TRBJ2-1, with a tentative D call TRBD1 (6 bases). This CDR3 comprises 14 residues. The germline V gene has CDR1 SGHRS and CDR2 YFSETQ. V lost 3 bases to trimming and J lost 4 bases, with 11 bases between them. For the CDR3, the DNA is TGCGCCAGCAGCTCGAAAACAGGGTACAATGAGCAGTTCTTC. This codes for CASSSKTGYNEQFF.

The rearrangement joins TRBV6-1 to TRBJ2-5; possible D gene TRBD1, 5 bases. V lost 4 bases, J lost 5 bases, and 11 bases lay in between. The CDR3 covers 13 residues. Germline assignment: CDR1 MNHNS and CDR2 SASEGT. As DNA, the CDR3 is TGTGCCAGCAGTGGGACCCCAGGGGAGACCCAGTACTTC. This encodes CASSGTPGETQYF.

The chain is built from TRBV4-3 and TRBJ1-1; 7 nucleotides line up with TRBD1. Per germline, CDR1 LGHNA and CDR2 YSLEER. The V and J ends lost 0 bases and 5 bases, in that order; junction bases with no gene match: 15. The CDR3 is made up of 18 amino acids. The CDR3 DNA follows: TGCGCCAGCAGCCAAGACGGAGAGTGGGATACCAGGGGGACTGAAGCTTTCTTT. Encoded protein: CASSQDGEWDTRGTEAFF.

The sample holds one count of this clone. The rearrangement joins TRBV23-1 to TRBJ2-7; TRBD1 agrees at 10 bases. TRBV23-1 is annotated as an ORF whose role is uncertain. V was clipped by 0 bases and J by 4 bases; unmatched bases: 24. CDR3 size: 22 residues. The DNA for the CDR3 is TGCGCCAGCAGTCAATCTCGGGATTGCGGGACAGGGGAGGAACTTAGGTCGTACGAGCAGTACTTC. It yields the protein CASSQSRDCGTGEELRSYEQYF.

The J gene is TRBJ2-5, the V gene TRBV29-1, with TRBD2 identical over 8 bases. CDR1 is SQVTM and CDR2 is ANQGSEA in the germline V gene. The CDR3 is 15 amino acids. V lost 0 bases and J lost 5; bases outside the gene matches: 8. The CDR3: CSVEESGRALETQYF. In DNA, the CDR3 is TGCAGCGTTGAAGAAAGCGGGAGAGCTTTGGAGACCCAGTACTTC.

V usage is TRBV27 and J usage is TRBJ1-2, with no clear D. V was cut by 1 base and J by 8 bases, with 14 bases left in between. The germline V gene encodes CDR1 MNHEY and CDR2 SMNVEV (reference sequence). There are 14 residues in the CDR3. The CDR3, as DNA: TGTGCCAGCAGTTTATATCCCAACGCAGGAGGCTACACCTTC. The encoded protein is CASSLYPNAGGYTF.

The chain combines TRBV15 with TRBJ2-3, with TRBD1 matching 7 bases. This CDR3 has 15 amino acids. The V and J ends lost 3 bases and 4 bases, in that order; junction bases with no gene match: 7. CDR1 LNHNV and CDR2 YYDKDF come from the germline V gene (reference sequence). CDR3 in DNA: TGTGCCACCAGCAGGTCCCCGACAGGGCCAGATACGCAGTATTTT. It encodes CATSRSPTGPDTQYF.

This chain joins TRBV6-5 and TRBJ2-7; 9 nucleotides match TRBD1. The CDR3 is 13 amino acids. The V segment lost 10 bases and the J segment 6 bases; nucleotides outside the gene matches: 10. The germline V gene encodes CDR1 MNHEY and CDR2 SVGAGI. The CDR3 sequence is CAILGQGLVEQYF. CDR3 in DNA: TGTGCCATCCTGGGACAGGGTCTAGTCGAGCAGTACTTC.

The CDR3 loop is CASSSNQGYEQYF. The CDR3 coding sequence is TGTGCCAGCAGTTCGAACCAGGGATACGAGCAGTACTTC. The chain has TRBV7-2 and TRBJ2-7, with D perhaps TRBD1 (5 bases). This CDR3 spans 13 amino acids. In germline, CDR1 is SGHTA, CDR2 FQGNSA. V lost 6 bases, J lost 4 bases, and 13 bases lay in between.

The V gene is TRBV7-6, the J gene TRBJ1-1; 12 bases are a match to TRBD1. Looked up from germline, CDR1 is SGHVS and CDR2 is FNYEAQ. The V and J ends lost 5 bases and 4 bases, in that order; junction bases with no gene match: 5. The CDR3 extends over 15 amino acids. The CDR3 DNA reads as TGTGCCAGCAGCCCGGGGACAGGGGGCTTCACTGAAGCTTTCTTT. It is translated as CASSPGTGGFTEAFF.